The rows below give T cell receptor beta chains drawn from one sample of a study of blood T cell repertoires in COVID-19. The data were produced by immunoSEQ multiplex PCR, yet TCRdb's version contains in-frame clones alone and is incomplete. The profile shows some 41,000 clones, 70% to 90% of them singletons. The material sequenced was peripheral blood. The receptors derive from a human donor in a cohort sampled during active COVID-19. CDR3s include the opening cysteine and the closing phenylalanine or tryptophan. The order of the fields is D gene, V gene, J gene, clone size, CDR3 protein, CDR3 DNA. A D gene is named only where the DNA matches it firmly. Size is stated for part of the rows, as once, few or many counts, or as a class when the clone is expanded.

D gene: TRBD1
V gene: TRBV27
J gene: TRBJ1-2
clone size: -
CDR3 protein: CASSSQDRVNYGYTF
CDR3 DNA: TGTGCCAGCAGTTCTCAGGACAGGGTGAATTATGGCTACACCTTC

D gene: -
V gene: TRBV7-9
J gene: TRBJ1-5
clone size: few
CDR3 protein: CASSLEGLSNQPQHF
CDR3 DNA: TGTGCCAGCAGCTTAGAGGGACTTAGCAATCAGCCCCAGCATTTT

D gene: -
V gene: TRBV10-3
J gene: TRBJ1-1
clone size: few
CDR3 protein: CAIRPGLDGNTEAFF
CDR3 DNA: TGTGCCATCCGCCCGGGATTGGATGGGAACACTGAAGCTTTCTTT

D gene: -
V gene: TRBV4-2
J gene: TRBJ2-3
clone size: -
CDR3 protein: CASSQVLRGDTQYF
CDR3 DNA: TGTGCCAGCAGCCAGGTACTCAGGGGAGATACGCAGTATTTT

D gene: TRBD2
V gene: TRBV30
J gene: TRBJ2-3
clone size: -
CDR3 protein: CASSGGVSSTDTQYF
CDR3 DNA: TGTGCCAGTAGCGGGGGGGTTTCTAGCACAGATACGCAGTATTTT

D gene: -
V gene: TRBV5-1
J gene: TRBJ2-2
clone size: medium-sized
CDR3 protein: CASSPTGSNTGELFF
CDR3 DNA: TGCGCCAGCAGCCCAACAGGGTCCAACACCGGGGAGCTGTTTTTT

D gene: TRBD1
V gene: TRBV11-3
J gene: TRBJ2-1
clone size: -
CDR3 protein: CASSLDGTGIGSYNEQFF
CDR3 DNA: TGTGCCAGCAGCTTAGACGGGACAGGGATAGGCTCCTACAATGAGCAGTTCTTC

D gene: TRBD2
V gene: TRBV2
J gene: TRBJ2-1
clone size: -
CDR3 protein: CASGLGLAGGNEQFF
CDR3 DNA: TGTGCCAGCGGCCTGGGACTAGCGGGGGGAAATGAGCAGTTCTTC

D gene: TRBD1
V gene: TRBV12-5
J gene: TRBJ2-5
clone size: -
CDR3 protein: CASGLAGPWWTGGIGGTQYF
CDR3 DNA: TGTGCTAGTGGTTTGGCAGGTCCTTGGTGGACAGGGGGAATCGGGGGGACCCAGTACTTC

D gene: TRBD1
V gene: TRBV11-2
J gene: TRBJ1-6
clone size: once
CDR3 protein: CASSSRQGADSPLHF
CDR3 DNA: TGTGCCAGCAGCTCCCGACAGGGGGCGGATTCACCCCTCCACTTT

D gene: TRBD1
V gene: TRBV3-1/TRBV3-2
J gene: TRBJ1-2
clone size: -
CDR3 protein: CASSPWTGEKDGYTF
CDR3 DNA: TGTGCCAGCAGCCCCTGGACAGGGGAGAAGGATGGCTACACCTTC

D gene: -
V gene: TRBV12-3/TRBV12-4
J gene: TRBJ1-1
clone size: -
CDR3 protein: CASSSPWTAEAFF
CDR3 DNA: TGTGCCAGCAGTTCCCCGTGGACAGCTGAAGCTTTCTTT

D gene: -
V gene: TRBV5-1
J gene: TRBJ1-6
clone size: -
CDR3 protein: CASTPRPGANSPLHF
CDR3 DNA: TGCGCCAGCACTCCCCGGCCGGGTGCGAATTCACCCCTCCACTTT

D gene: TRBD1
V gene: TRBV18
J gene: TRBJ1-5
clone size: few
CDR3 protein: CASSGTGQQPQHF
CDR3 DNA: TGTGCCAGCTCAGGGACAGGGCAGCAGCCCCAGCATTTT

D gene: -
V gene: TRBV7-2
J gene: TRBJ1-4
clone size: -
CDR3 protein: CASSLAGTNEKLFF
CDR3 DNA: TGTGCCAGCAGCTTAGCCGGAACTAATGAAAAACTGTTTTTT

D gene: -
V gene: TRBV27
J gene: TRBJ1-3
clone size: once
CDR3 protein: CASIGRGLSGNTIYF
CDR3 DNA: TGTGCCAGCATCGGGAGAGGGCTCTCTGGAAACACCATATATTTT

D gene: -
V gene: TRBV4-3
J gene: TRBJ1-3
clone size: -
CDR3 protein: CASSQDRVSGNTIYF
CDR3 DNA: TGCGCCAGCAGCCAAGACAGGGTATCTGGAAACACCATATATTTT

D gene: -
V gene: TRBV19
J gene: TRBJ1-5
clone size: -
CDR3 protein: CASVEGGSEGGSRQPQHF
CDR3 DNA: TGTGCCAGCGTTGAGGGAGGGTCTGAAGGGGGTTCTAGGCAGCCCCAGCATTTT

D gene: TRBD1
V gene: TRBV5-1
J gene: TRBJ2-7
clone size: few
CDR3 protein: CASKEWTGGSDEQYF
CDR3 DNA: TGCGCCAGCAAAGAATGGACAGGGGGCTCCGACGAGCAGTACTTC

D gene: -
V gene: TRBV4-1
J gene: TRBJ1-4
clone size: -
CDR3 protein: CASSQEKVSGATNEKLFF
CDR3 DNA: TGCGCCAGCAGCCAAGAAAAGGTGTCCGGAGCAACTAATGAAAAACTGTTTTTT

D gene: -
V gene: TRBV18
J gene: TRBJ1-1
clone size: -
CDR3 protein: CASSADGMNTEAFF
CDR3 DNA: TGTGCCAGCTCAGCGGACGGGATGAACACTGAAGCTTTCTTT

D gene: TRBD1
V gene: TRBV7-2
J gene: TRBJ1-5
clone size: -
CDR3 protein: CASSFDRVGQPQHF
CDR3 DNA: TGTGCCAGCAGCTTTGACAGGGTGGGACAGCCCCAGCATTTT

D gene: -
V gene: TRBV11-2
J gene: TRBJ1-6
clone size: -
CDR3 protein: CASSPGTVNSPLHF
CDR3 DNA: TGTGCCAGCAGCCCAGGGACTGTGAATTCACCCCTCCACTTT

D gene: -
V gene: TRBV7-3
J gene: TRBJ1-1
clone size: -
CDR3 protein: CASSLNVRPEAFF
CDR3 DNA: TGTGCCAGCAGCTTAAACGTCAGGCCTGAAGCTTTCTTT

D gene: -
V gene: TRBV13
J gene: TRBJ1-6
clone size: once
CDR3 protein: CASSPPEGSNSPLHF
CDR3 DNA: TGTGCCAGCAGCCCGCCGGAAGGTAGCAATTCACCCCTCCACTTT

D gene: -
V gene: TRBV4-1
J gene: TRBJ2-1
clone size: -
CDR3 protein: CASSQTASSSYNEQFF
CDR3 DNA: TGCGCCAGCAGCCAGACTGCCTCGAGCTCCTACAATGAGCAGTTCTTC

D gene: -
V gene: TRBV6-5
J gene: TRBJ1-1
clone size: -
CDR3 protein: CACRGSTEAFF
CDR3 DNA: TGTGCCTGCCGGGGGTCCACTGAAGCTTTCTTT

D gene: TRBD2
V gene: TRBV7-9
J gene: TRBJ2-3
clone size: -
CDR3 protein: CASSLGAGAPTDTQYF
CDR3 DNA: TGTGCCAGCAGCTTAGGAGCGGGGGCCCCCACAGATACGCAGTATTTT

D gene: -
V gene: TRBV5-1
J gene: TRBJ1-3
clone size: -
CDR3 protein: CASSLGQPGSGNTIYF
CDR3 DNA: TGCGCCAGCAGCCTTGGACAGCCAGGATCTGGAAACACCATATATTTT

D gene: -
V gene: TRBV3-1/TRBV3-2
J gene: TRBJ2-7
clone size: -
CDR3 protein: CASSQVLAGAGEQYF
CDR3 DNA: TGTGCCAGCAGCCAAGTCCTGGCGGGGGCGGGGGAGCAGTACTTC

D gene: TRBD1
V gene: TRBV30
J gene: TRBJ1-5
clone size: -
CDR3 protein: CAWRGTGGQPQHF
CDR3 DNA: TGTGCCTGGAGGGGGACAGGAGGGCAGCCCCAGCATTTT

D gene: -
V gene: TRBV7-3
J gene: TRBJ2-3
clone size: -
CDR3 protein: CASSLNRDRDTQYF
CDR3 DNA: TGTGCCAGCAGCTTAAACAGGGATCGAGATACGCAGTATTTT

D gene: -
V gene: TRBV11-2
J gene: TRBJ1-1
clone size: -
CDR3 protein: CASSLAGGDTEAFF
CDR3 DNA: TGTGCCAGCAGCTTAGCGGGGGGTGACACTGAAGCTTTCTTT

D gene: -
V gene: TRBV5-1
J gene: TRBJ1-3
clone size: -
CDR3 protein: CASSLRGLGVEGNTIYF
CDR3 DNA: TGCGCCAGCAGCCTACGTGGGCTGGGTGTTGAAGGAAACACCATATATTTT

D gene: TRBD1
V gene: TRBV6-5
J gene: TRBJ2-7
clone size: -
CDR3 protein: CASRLGTGGIEYF
CDR3 DNA: TGTGCCAGCAGGCTCGGGACAGGGGGAATAGAGTACTTC

D gene: TRBD2
V gene: TRBV5-1
J gene: TRBJ2-1
clone size: -
CDR3 protein: CASSLSYSSGASSYNEQFF
CDR3 DNA: TGCGCCAGCAGCTTGAGCTATTCTAGCGGGGCTAGCTCCTACAATGAGCAGTTCTTC

D gene: TRBD1
V gene: TRBV6-5
J gene: TRBJ2-7
clone size: -
CDR3 protein: CASSYRGQGHSYEQYF
CDR3 DNA: TGTGCCAGCAGTTACCGCGGACAGGGGCACTCCTACGAGCAGTACTTC

D gene: TRBD1
V gene: TRBV7-9
J gene: TRBJ2-7
clone size: -
CDR3 protein: CASSLAGGASF
CDR3 DNA: TGTGCCAGCAGCTTAGCAGGGGGCGCTTCTTTC

D gene: -
V gene: TRBV12-3/TRBV12-4
J gene: TRBJ2-3
clone size: -
CDR3 protein: CASSFRGTDTQYF
CDR3 DNA: TGTGCCAGCAGTTTTCGGGGCACAGATACGCAGTATTTT